This T cell receptor (beta chain) was sequenced in a study of T cells in Graves' hyperthyroidism and ophthalmopathy. This CDR3 is 13 amino acids long. V was shortened by 1 base and J by 4 bases, with 7 bases between the two germline ends. Germline V lookup: CDR1 LNHDA, CDR2 SQIVND (reference sequence). Stable Graves' hyperthyroidism denoted no ophthalmopathy progression over 18 months. In patients aged 18 to 65, hyperthyroidism was newly diagnosed, with duration under 2 months. Researchers took RNA transcripts and amplified the TCR beta CDR3 regions from them. With the HTBI primer set, the TCR CDR3 went through a first round of RT-PCR. Each CDR3 protein is one row after TCRdb ran MiXCR on the multiplex PCR reads. The sample contains a few hundred thousand distinct CDR3 sequences, around 45% of which appear only once.

Sequencing was carried out using peripheral blood or thyroid tissue (not recorded which). The J gene is TRBJ1-1, the V gene TRBV19; no clear D. The sequence derives from a woman aged 18-30 years with Graves' hyperthyroidism. The CDR3 reads CASSIVSGTEAFF. The CDR3 coding sequence is TGTGCCAGTAGTATAGTCTCGGGCACTGAAGCTTTCTTT.